This entry features one T cell receptor (beta chain) sequence. Time point meaning: pretreatment peripheral blood. TCRdb keeps only in-frame clones here, not all; method: immunoSEQ multiplex PCR. This sample carries approximately 94,000 clones, roughly 91% of them seen once, and the ten largest clones take 1.5% to 2.5%. This entry belongs to a study of PD-L1 blockade in urothelial cancer. Study information: Among blood samples, the median T cell count was 141,255.

Material: PBMCs, obtained around atezolizumab (anti-PD-L1) treatment. The TCR comes from a man aged 55 to 70 with urothelial cancer.

CDR3: CAISEISGGTDTQYF. CDR3 DNA sequence: TGTGCCATCAGTGAGATAAGCGGGGGAACAGATACGCAGTATTTT. The rearrangement uses TRBV10-3 and TRBJ2-3; 8 nucleotides match TRBD2. From germline, CDR1 is ENHRY and CDR2 SYGVKD. V dropped 2 bases and J dropped 3; count of bases not matched to a gene: 4. This CDR3 has 15 amino acids.